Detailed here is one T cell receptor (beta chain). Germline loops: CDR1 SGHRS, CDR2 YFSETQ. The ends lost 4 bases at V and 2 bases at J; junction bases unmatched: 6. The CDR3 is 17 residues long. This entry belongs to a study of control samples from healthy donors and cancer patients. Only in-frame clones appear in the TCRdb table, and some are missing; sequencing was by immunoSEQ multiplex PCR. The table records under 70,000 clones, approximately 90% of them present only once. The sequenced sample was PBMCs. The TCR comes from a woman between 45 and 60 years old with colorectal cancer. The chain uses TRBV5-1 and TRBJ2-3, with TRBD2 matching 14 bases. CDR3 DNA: TGCGCCAGCAGCGCGGGACTAGCGGGGGACCTCACAGATACGCAGTATTTT. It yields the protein CASSAGLAGDLTDTQYF.